This paragraph reports one T cell receptor (beta chain). Using immunoSEQ multiplex PCR, the repertoire was profiled, and TCRdb retains in-frame clones only, with some absent. The sample lists under 250,000 clones, 82% occurring once. The record originates from a study of blood T cell repertoires in COVID-19. The CDR3 sequence is 19 residues long. Germline V lookup: CDR1 SGHTA, CDR2 FQGNSA. Germline trimming cut 2 bases from V and 4 bases from J; bases unmatched to any gene: 13. This clonotype was sampled from a woman in her 70s with COVID-19, enrolled during active disease. The chain has TRBV7-2 and TRBJ2-5, with 13 bases identical to TRBD2. Sequencing input: peripheral blood. CDR3 amino acids: CASSLRVRTSGSNRETQYF. CDR3 in DNA: TGTGCCAGCAGCTTAAGAGTCCGGACTAGCGGGAGCAACAGAGAGACCCAGTACTTC.